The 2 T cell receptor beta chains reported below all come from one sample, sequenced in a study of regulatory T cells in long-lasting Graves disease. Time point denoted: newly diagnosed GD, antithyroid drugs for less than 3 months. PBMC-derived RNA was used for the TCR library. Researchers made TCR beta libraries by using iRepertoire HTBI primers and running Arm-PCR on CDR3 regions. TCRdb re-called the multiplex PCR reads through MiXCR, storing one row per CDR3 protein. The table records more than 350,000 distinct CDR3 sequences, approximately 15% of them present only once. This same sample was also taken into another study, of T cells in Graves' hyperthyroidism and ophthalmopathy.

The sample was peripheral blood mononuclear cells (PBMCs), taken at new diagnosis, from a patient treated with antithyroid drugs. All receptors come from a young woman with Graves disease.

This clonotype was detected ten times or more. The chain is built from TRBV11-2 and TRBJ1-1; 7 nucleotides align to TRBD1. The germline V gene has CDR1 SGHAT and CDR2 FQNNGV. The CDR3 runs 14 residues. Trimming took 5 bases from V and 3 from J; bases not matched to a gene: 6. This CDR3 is CASSRPGQDTEAFF. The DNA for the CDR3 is TGTGCCAGCAGCCGGCCCGGACAGGACACTGAAGCTTTCTTT.

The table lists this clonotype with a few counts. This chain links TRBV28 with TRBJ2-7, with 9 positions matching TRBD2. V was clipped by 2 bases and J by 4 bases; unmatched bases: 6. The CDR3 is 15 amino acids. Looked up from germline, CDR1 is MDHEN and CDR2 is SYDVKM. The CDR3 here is CASSLGRGRAYEQYF. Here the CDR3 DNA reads TGTGCCAGCAGTTTAGGTCGCGGGAGGGCGTACGAGCAGTACTTC.